One sample yielded the 18 T cell receptor beta chains listed below, sequenced in a study of shared clonotypes between healthy human individuals. Positively selected for CCR7, the CD45RO-negative cells used as naive CD8 cells excluded terminally differentiated effector memory CD45RA+ cells. Profiled with immunoSEQ multiplex PCR; TCRdb holds only in-frame clones, not every one. The repertoire consists of 2 million or so clones, with about 94% occurring once and the leading ten covering roughly 1%. Sample: naive CD8+ T cells sorted from blood. Source of these receptors: a man between 18 and 29 years old in good health.

The chain couples TRBV19 to TRBJ2-7; D is unresolved. Germline CDR1 is LNHDA and CDR2 is SQIVND (reference sequence). The CDR3 runs 11 residues. The CDR3 nucleotides read TGTTTATCGGGTGGGCTCTACGAGCAGTACTTC. As protein: CLSGGLYEQYF.

J is TRBJ1-1 and V is TRBV5-6; 8 bases agree with TRBD1. The CDR3 contains 13 residues. The V and J ends lost 2 bases and 7 bases, in that order; junction bases with no gene match: 4. Looked up from germline, CDR1 is SGHDT and CDR2 is YYEEEE. Here the CDR3 reads CASSFQGADEAFF. The CDR3 DNA is TGTGCCAGCAGCTTCCAGGGGGCGGATGAAGCTTTCTTT. Based on the CDR3 plus reference TRBV5-6 and TRBJ1-1, the full variable domain is DAGVTQSPTHLIKTRGQQVTLRCSPKSGHDTVSWYQQALGQGPQFIFQYYEEEERQRGNFPDRFSGHQFPNYSSELNVNALLLGDSALYLCASSFQGADEAFFGQGTRLTVV.

The CDR3 region has the DNA TGTGCCAGCAGTTTATCCCCCGGGAGGGCCTACGAGCAGTACTTC. It is translated as CASSLSPGRAYEQYF. The chain recombines TRBV27 with TRBJ2-7, with 8 bases aligning to TRBD2. The CDR3 is 15 residues long. The J segment lost 2 bases and the V segment lost 0 bases, leaving 3 bases of the junction unmatched. Germline V gene lookup returns CDR1 MNHEY and CDR2 SMNVEV (reference sequence).

This clone has a single count. The sample contains more than one DNA sequence encoding this CDR3. V gene TRBV27 combines with J gene TRBJ1-1, with 7 bases identical to TRBD1. V lost 6 bases, J lost 1 base, and 2 bases stayed unmatched. The germline V gene has CDR1 MNHEY and CDR2 SMNVEV (reference sequence). The CDR3 has 13 amino acids. The DNA of the CDR3 is TGTGCCAGCAGGACAGGGTCGAACACTGAAGCTTTCTTT. This translates into CASRTGSNTEAFF.

Regarding this clone: The same CDR3 can be traced to other DNA sequences in this sample. The rearrangement links TRBV7-6 to TRBJ2-7, with no clear D. Trimming pared 0 bases from V and 2 bases from J, leaving 5 bases between. In germline, CDR1 is SGHVS, CDR2 FNYEAQ. The CDR3 consists of 13 residues. CDR3 nucleotide sequence: TGTGCCAGCAGCTTAGCACCCACCTACGAGCAGTACTTC. The encoded protein is CASSLAPTYEQYF.

The chain's CDR3 is CAISGGILGNYGYTF. The CDR3 nucleotides read TGTGCCATCAGTGGGGGCATCCTTGGAAACTATGGCTACACCTTC. The rearrangement joins TRBV10-3 to TRBJ1-2; D perhaps matches TRBD1 (5 bases). The CDR3 is made up of 15 amino acids. The germline V and J ends were trimmed by 4 bases and 2 bases, with 14 bases remaining between them. Germline V CDR1 and CDR2: ENHRY, SYGVKD.

About this clone itself: The same CDR3 arises from other DNA sequences in this sample as well. The chain carries TRBV5-1 and TRBJ1-1; possible D gene TRBD1, 5 bases. V dropped 1 base and J dropped 0 bases, with 7 bases sitting between them. The V gene's germline CDR1 is SGHRS and CDR2 YFSETQ. The CDR3 consists of 14 residues. The CDR3 here is CASSLWGVNTEAFF. The CDR3 coding sequence is TGCGCCAGCAGCTTGTGGGGCGTGAACACTGAAGCTTTCTTT.

A note on this clone: Other DNA sequences of this sample code for an identical CDR3. This sequence joins TRBV7-3 and TRBJ2-1, with TRBD2 identical over 9 bases. The V segment lost 3 bases and the J segment 2 bases; nucleotides outside the gene matches: 2. The CDR3 totals 15 residues. Germline-derived CDR1 and CDR2 are SGHTA and FQGTGA. The CDR3 loop is CASSFSGGPYNEQFF. The CDR3 coding sequence is TGTGCCAGCAGCTTCAGCGGGGGGCCCTACAATGAGCAGTTCTTC.

The chain has TRBV29-1 and TRBJ1-3; D perhaps matches TRBD1 (6 bases). The germline CDR1 and CDR2 sequences are SQVTM and ANQGSEA. This CDR3 contains 14 residues. Between the trimmed V and J ends, which lost 1 base and 2 bases, there was a span of 9 bases. The CDR3 reads CSVEAGTTGNTIYF. For the CDR3, the DNA is TGCAGCGTTGAAGCCGGGACAACTGGAAACACCATATATTTT. The whole variable domain, filled in from reference TRBV29-1 and TRBJ1-3, reads SAVISQKPSRDICQRGTSLTIQCQVDSQVTMMFWYRQQPGQSLTLIATANQGSEATYESGFVIDKFPISRPNLTFSTLTVSNMSPEDSSIYLCSVEAGTTGNTIYFGEGSWLTVV.

The CDR3 reads CASYRTGELFF. CDR3 nucleotide sequence: TGTGCCAGCTACCGCACCGGGGAGCTGTTTTTT. The chain carries TRBV11-2 and TRBJ2-2; D unclear. V lost 8 bases to trimming and J lost 4 bases, with 5 bases between them. Germline V CDR1 and CDR2: SGHAT, FQNNGV. CDR3 length equals 11 residues.

The chain has TRBV5-6 and TRBJ1-5; D is unclear. Germline-derived CDR1 and CDR2 are SGHDT and YYEEEE. V was trimmed by 4 bases and J by 4 bases, leaving 9 bases between them. The CDR3 has 13 amino acids. The CDR3 loop is CASSGRGNQPQHF. The CDR3 region has the DNA TGTGCCAGCAGCGGCCGCGGGAATCAGCCCCAGCATTTT.

The chain links TRBV5-4 to TRBJ2-7; D may be TRBD1 or TRBD2 (5 bases each). The CDR3 has 15 residues. Germline CDR1 reads SGHNT; CDR2 reads YYREEE (reference sequence). Between the trimmed V and J ends, which lost 7 bases and 2 bases, there was a span of 19 bases. In DNA, the CDR3 is TGTGCCAGCCGGGCCGGGACCGCCGACCCCTACGAGCAGTACTTC. Protein product: CASRAGTADPYEQYF.

V and J are TRBV28 and TRBJ2-1; the match to TRBD2 covers 9 bases. The CDR3 runs to 14 residues. Germline V gives CDR1 MDHEN, CDR2 SYDVKM. With V trimmed by 3 bases and J by 8 bases, 5 bases remained unmatched. CDR3 in DNA: TGTGCCAGCAGTTTCCGCGGGGGGGCCGATGAGCAGTTCTTC. The encoded protein is CASSFRGGADEQFF.

The chain couples TRBV9 to TRBJ2-1; TRBD2 agrees at 8 bases. The CDR3 contains 16 residues. The germline CDR1 and CDR2 sequences are SGDLS and YYNGEE. V was pared by 2 bases and J by 3 bases, with 7 bases of the junction left unmatched. Here the CDR3 reads CASSVSAGGVYNEQFF. CDR3 nucleotide sequence: TGTGCCAGCAGCGTCTCCGCGGGGGGCGTCTACAATGAGCAGTTCTTC.

J is TRBJ1-1 and V is TRBV11-2, with a weak D call TRBD1 (6 bases). Trimming took 1 base from V and 11 from J, leaving 14 bases between them. Per the germline V gene, CDR1 is SGHAT and CDR2 is FQNNGV. This CDR3 region has 13 residues. The chain's CDR3 is CASSLVSGAGAFF. The CDR3 coding sequence is TGTGCCAGCAGCTTAGTGTCGGGGGCCGGGGCTTTCTTT. Supplemented by reference TRBV11-2 and TRBJ1-1, the full variable domain reads EAGVAQSPRYKIIEKRQSVAFWCNPISGHATLYWYQQILGQGPKLLIQFQNNGVVDDSQLPKDRFSAERLKGVDSTLKIQPAKLEDSAVYLCASSLVSGAGAFFGQGTRLTVV.

This chain connects TRBV27 to TRBJ2-2; D is undetermined. Germline lookup yields CDR1 MNHEY and CDR2 SMNVEV (reference sequence). The CDR3 length is 16 residues. The germline V and J ends were trimmed by 6 bases and 0 bases, with 14 bases remaining between them. CDR3 coding DNA: TGTGCCAGCAGCTACCTCGGCTGGACGAACACCGGGGAGCTGTTTTTT. This encodes CASSYLGWTNTGELFF.

This clone was seen just once. Written as DNA, the CDR3 is TGTGCCAGCTCCTGGGCAGGGGGTTCCTACGAGCAGTACTTC. As protein: CASSWAGGSYEQYF. The gene calls are TRBV5-8 and TRBJ2-7, with 7 positions matching TRBD1. V lost 7 bases and J lost 1; bases outside the gene matches: 8. The CDR3 runs to 14 residues. CDR1 and CDR2 (germline): SGHTS, YDEGEE.

Turning to this clone: Different DNA sequences within this sample yield the same CDR3. The rearrangement links TRBV13 to TRBJ1-2, with 7 bases that match TRBD1. CDR3 length: 15 residues. Germline V gene sequence: CDR1 PRHDT, CDR2 FYEKMQ (reference sequence). Trimming cost V 1 base and J 4 bases; bases outside gene matches: 6. CDR3 sequence reads: CASSLEGQGGYGYTF. DNA for the CDR3: TGTGCCAGCAGCTTAGAGGGGCAGGGGGGCTATGGCTACACCTTC.